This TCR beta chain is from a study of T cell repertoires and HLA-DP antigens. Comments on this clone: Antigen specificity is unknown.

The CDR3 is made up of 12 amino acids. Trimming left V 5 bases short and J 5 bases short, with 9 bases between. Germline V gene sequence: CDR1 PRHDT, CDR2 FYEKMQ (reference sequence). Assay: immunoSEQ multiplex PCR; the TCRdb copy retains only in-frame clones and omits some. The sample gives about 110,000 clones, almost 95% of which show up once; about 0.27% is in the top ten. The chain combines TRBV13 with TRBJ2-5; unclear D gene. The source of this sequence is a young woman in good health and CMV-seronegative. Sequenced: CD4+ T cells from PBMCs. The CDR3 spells CASSRLRETQYF. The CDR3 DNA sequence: TGTGCCAGCAGCCGTCTCCGTGAGACCCAGTACTTC.